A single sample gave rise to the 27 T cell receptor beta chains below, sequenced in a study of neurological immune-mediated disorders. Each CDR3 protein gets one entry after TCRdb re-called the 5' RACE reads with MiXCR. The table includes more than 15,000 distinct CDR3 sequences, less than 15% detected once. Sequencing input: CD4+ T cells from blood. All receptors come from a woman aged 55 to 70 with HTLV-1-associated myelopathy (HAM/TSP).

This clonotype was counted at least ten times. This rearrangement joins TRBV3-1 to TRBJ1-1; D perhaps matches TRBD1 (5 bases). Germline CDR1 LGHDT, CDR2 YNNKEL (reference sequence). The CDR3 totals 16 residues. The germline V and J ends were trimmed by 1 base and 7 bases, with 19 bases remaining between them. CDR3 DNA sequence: TGTGCCAGCAGCCAAGGAGGGACGGGGCCCCGGGGTGAAGCTTTCTTT. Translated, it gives CASSQGGTGPRGEAFF.

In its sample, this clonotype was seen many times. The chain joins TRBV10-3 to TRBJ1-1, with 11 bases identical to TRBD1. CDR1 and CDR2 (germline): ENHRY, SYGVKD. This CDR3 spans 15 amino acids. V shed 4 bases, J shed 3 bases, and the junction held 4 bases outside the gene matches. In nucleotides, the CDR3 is TGTGCCATCAGTGGGCGGGGACAGGGGGACACTGAAGCTTTCTTT. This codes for CAISGRGQGDTEAFF.

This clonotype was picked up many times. The CDR3 nucleotides are TGCAGTGCTAGAGATCAAAAGGGTCGCTACGAGCAGTACTTC. Its translation is CSARDQKGRYEQYF. V and J are TRBV20-1 and TRBJ2-7, with D unresolved. Germline CDR1 reads DFQATT; CDR2 reads SNEGSKA (reference sequence). This CDR3 contains 14 residues. V gave up 0 bases and J gave up 3 bases, with 12 bases separating them.

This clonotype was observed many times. DNA for the CDR3: TGTGCCAGCAGCGTAGTAGGATGGGATGAGCAGTTCTTC. This encodes CASSVVGWDEQFF. The V gene is TRBV9, the J gene TRBJ2-1; the D is unclear. The V end was cut by 0 bases, the J end by 8 bases, with 9 bases between. The CDR3 contains 13 residues. Germline V gives CDR1 SGDLS, CDR2 YYNGEE.

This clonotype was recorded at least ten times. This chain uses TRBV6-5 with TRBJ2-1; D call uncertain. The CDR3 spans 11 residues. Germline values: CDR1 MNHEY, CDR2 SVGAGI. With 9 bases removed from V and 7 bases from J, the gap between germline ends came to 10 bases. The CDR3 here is CASSNVNEQFF. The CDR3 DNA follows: TGTGCCAGTTCGAACGTGAATGAGCAGTTCTTC.

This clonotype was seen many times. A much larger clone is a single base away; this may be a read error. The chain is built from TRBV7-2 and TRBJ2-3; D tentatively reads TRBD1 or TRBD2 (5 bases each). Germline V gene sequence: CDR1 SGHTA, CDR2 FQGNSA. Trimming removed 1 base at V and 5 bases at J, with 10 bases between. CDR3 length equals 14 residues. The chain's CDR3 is CASSLVGTRDTQYF. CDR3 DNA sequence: TGTGCCAGCAGCTTAGTTGGGACCCGAGATACGCAGTATTTT.

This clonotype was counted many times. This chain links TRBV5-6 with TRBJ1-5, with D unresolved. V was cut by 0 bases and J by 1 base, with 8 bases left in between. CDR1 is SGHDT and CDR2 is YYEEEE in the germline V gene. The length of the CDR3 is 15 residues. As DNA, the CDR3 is TGTGCCAGCAGCTTGGCGTTATTAAGCAATCAGCCCCAGCATTTT. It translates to CASSLALLSNQPQHF.

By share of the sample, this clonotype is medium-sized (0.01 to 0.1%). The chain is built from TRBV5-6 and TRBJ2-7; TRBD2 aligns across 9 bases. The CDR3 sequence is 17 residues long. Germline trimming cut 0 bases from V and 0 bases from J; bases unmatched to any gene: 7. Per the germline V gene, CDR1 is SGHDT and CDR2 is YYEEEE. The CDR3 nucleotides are TGTGCCAGCAGCTTGGAGGGTAGCGGGGGCTTCTCCTACGAGCAGTACTTC. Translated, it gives CASSLEGSGGFSYEQYF.

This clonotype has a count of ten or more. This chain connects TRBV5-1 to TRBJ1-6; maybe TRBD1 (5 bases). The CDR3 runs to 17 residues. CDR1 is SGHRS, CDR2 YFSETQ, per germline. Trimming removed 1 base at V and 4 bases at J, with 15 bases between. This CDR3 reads CASSLKRQGGYNSPLHF. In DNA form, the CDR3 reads TGCGCCAGCAGCTTGAAAAGGCAGGGTGGATATAATTCACCCCTCCACTTT.

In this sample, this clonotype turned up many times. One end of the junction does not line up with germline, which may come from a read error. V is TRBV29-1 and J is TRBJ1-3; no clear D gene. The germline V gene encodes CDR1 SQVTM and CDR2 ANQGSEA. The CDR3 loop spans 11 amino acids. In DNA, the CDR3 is TGCAGCGTTGAGTCCCCTGGCGGGATGGATTTT. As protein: CSVESPGGMDF.

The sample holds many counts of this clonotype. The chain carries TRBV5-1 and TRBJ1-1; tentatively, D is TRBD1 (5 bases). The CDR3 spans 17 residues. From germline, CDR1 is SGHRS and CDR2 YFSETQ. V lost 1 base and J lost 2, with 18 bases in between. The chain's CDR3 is CASSLYTTTAVNTEAFF. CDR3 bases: TGCGCCAGCAGCTTGTATACTACGACAGCGGTAAACACTGAAGCTTTCTTT.

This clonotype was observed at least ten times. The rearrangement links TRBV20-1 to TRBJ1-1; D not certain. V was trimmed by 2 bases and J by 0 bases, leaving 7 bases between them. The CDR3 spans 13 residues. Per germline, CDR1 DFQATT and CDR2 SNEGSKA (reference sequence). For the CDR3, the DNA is TGCAGTGCTAGACCATCGGTGAACACTGAAGCTTTCTTT. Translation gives CSARPSVNTEAFF.

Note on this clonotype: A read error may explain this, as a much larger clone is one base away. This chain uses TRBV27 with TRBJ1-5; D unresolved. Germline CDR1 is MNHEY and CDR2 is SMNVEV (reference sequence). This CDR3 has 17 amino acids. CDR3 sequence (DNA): TGTGCCAGCAGTCCAACCCATGAAGTTCCGAGCAATCAGCCCAAGCATTTT. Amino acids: CASSPTHEVPSNQPKHF.

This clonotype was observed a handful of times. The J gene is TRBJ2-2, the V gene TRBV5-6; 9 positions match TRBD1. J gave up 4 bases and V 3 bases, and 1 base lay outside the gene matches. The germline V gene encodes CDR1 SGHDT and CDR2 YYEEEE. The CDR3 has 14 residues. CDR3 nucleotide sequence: TGTGCCAGCAGCTGGGACAGGGCCACCGGGGAGCTGTTTTTT. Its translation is CASSWDRATGELFF.

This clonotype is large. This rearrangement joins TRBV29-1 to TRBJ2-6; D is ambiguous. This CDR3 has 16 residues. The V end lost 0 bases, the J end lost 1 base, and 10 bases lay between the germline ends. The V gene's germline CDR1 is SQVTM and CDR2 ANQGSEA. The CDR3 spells CSVEDRGGSGANVLTF. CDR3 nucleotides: TGCAGCGTTGAAGATCGTGGTGGATCTGGGGCCAACGTCCTGACTTTC.

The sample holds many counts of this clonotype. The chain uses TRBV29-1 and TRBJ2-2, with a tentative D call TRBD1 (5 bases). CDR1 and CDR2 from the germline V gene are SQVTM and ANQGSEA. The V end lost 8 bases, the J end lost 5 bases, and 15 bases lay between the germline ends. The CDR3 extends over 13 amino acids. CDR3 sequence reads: CSINRGGTGELFF. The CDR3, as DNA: TGCAGCATCAATAGGGGCGGTACCGGGGAGCTGTTTTTT.

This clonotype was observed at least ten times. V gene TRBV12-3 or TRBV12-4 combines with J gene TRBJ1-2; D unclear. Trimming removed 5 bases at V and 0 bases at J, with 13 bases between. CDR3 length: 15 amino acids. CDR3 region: CASSPRATANYGYTF. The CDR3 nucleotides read TGTGCCAGCAGTCCGCGGGCCACAGCTAACTATGGCTACACCTTC.

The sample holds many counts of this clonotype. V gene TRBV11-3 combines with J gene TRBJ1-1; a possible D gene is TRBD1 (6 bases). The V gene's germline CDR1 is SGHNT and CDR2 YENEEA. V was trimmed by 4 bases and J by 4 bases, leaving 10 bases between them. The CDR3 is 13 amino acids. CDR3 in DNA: TGTGCCAGCAGCTCAGTCAGGGGCACTGAAGCTTTCTTT. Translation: CASSSVRGTEAFF.

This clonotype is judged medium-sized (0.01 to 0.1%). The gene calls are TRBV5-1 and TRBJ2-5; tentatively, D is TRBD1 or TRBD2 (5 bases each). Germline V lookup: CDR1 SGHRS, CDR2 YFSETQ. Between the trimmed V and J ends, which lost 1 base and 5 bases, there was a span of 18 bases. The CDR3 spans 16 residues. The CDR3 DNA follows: TGCGCCAGCAGCTTGACGGGGACCTCCCCGCGGGAGACCCAGTACTTC. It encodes CASSLTGTSPRETQYF.

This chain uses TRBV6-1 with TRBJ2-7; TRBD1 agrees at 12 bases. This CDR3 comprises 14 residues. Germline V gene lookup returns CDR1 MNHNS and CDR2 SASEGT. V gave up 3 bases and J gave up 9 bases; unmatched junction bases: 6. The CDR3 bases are TGTGCCAGCAGTGATGGGACAGGGGGCGCTGGGCAGTACTTC. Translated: CASSDGTGGAGQYF.

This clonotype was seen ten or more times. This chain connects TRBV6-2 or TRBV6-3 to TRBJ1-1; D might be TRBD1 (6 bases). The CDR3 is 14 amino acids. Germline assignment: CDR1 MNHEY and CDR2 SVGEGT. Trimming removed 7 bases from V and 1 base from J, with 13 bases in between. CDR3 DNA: TGTGCCAGCACAAACAGGGTTACGAACACTGAAGCTTTCTTT. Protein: CASTNRVTNTEAFF.

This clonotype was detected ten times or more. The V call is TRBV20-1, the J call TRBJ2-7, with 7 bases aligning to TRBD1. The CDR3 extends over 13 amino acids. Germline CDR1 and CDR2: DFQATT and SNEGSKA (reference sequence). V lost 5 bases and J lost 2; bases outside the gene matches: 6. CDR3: CSASDRWAYEQYF. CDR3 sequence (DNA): TGCAGTGCTTCGGACAGGTGGGCCTACGAGCAGTACTTC.

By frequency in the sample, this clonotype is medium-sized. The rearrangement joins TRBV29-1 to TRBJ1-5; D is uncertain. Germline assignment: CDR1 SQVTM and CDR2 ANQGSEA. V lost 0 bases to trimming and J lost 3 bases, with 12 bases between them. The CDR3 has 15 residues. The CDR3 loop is CSVEDCCLHNQPQHF. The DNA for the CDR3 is TGCAGCGTTGAAGATTGTTGCCTCCACAATCAGCCCCAGCATTTT.

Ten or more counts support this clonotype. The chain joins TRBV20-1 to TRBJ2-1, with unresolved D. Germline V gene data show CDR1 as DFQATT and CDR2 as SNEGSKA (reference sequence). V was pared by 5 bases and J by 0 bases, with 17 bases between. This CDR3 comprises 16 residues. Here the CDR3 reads CSAGPTRRSSYNEQFF. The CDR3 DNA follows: TGCAGTGCTGGACCGACGAGGCGGAGCTCCTACAATGAGCAGTTCTTC.

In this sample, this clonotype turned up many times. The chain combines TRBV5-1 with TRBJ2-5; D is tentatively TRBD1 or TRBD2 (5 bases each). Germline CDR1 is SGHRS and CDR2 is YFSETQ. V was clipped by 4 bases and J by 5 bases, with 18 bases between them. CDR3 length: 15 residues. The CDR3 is CASSRDASRGETQYF. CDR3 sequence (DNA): TGCGCCAGCAGCCGGGACGCCTCAAGAGGGGAGACCCAGTACTTC. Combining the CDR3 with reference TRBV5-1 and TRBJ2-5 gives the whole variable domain KAGVTQTPRYLIKTRGQQVTLSCSPISGHRSVSWYQQTPGQGLQFLFEYFSETQRNKGNFPGRFSGRQFSNSRSEMNVSTLELGDSALYLCASSRDASRGETQYFGPGTRLLVL.

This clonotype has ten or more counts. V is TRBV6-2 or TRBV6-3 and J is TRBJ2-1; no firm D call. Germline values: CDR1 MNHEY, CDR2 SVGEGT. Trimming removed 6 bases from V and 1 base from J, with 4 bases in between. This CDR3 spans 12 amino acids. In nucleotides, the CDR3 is TGTGCCAGCAGAAATTCCTACAATGAGCAGTTCTTC. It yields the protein CASRNSYNEQFF.

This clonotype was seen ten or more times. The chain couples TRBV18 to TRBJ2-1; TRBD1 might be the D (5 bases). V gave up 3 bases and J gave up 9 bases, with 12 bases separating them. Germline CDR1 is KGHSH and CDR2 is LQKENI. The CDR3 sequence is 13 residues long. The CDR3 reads CASSPKGQGEQFF. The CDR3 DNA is TGTGCCAGCTCACCTAAGGGGCAGGGTGAGCAGTTCTTC.